The T cell receptor (beta chain) under discussion was sequenced for a study of human T cells and chemical hapten exposure. For the study at large: Patients, mostly women, had alopecia areata, alopecia totalis or alopecia universalis. Slight volume differences across pooled libraries mainly accounted for varying per-sample TCR yields. Study-wide points: Expanded TCR sets contained significantly more large CDR3 similarity clusters than controls. In the PT1 data, expanded TCR counts showed a positive correlation with patch test score.

Stated time point: pre-sensitization, week 0. The treatment was: therapeutic diphenylcyclopropenone sensitization with weekly scalp DPC. Trimming stripped 2 bases from V and 5 bases from J, with 8 bases between. The CDR3 extends over 14 amino acids. Germline values: CDR1 SGDLS, CDR2 YYNGEE. TCRdb reprocessed the RACE reads with MiXCR, giving one entry per CDR3 protein. The sample consists of 65,000 to 90,000 distinct CDR3 sequences, 14% of them appearing once. This clonotype was recorded many times. Its antigen remains unidentified. Sequenced material: whole blood, taken in connection with sensitization to the hapten diphenylcyclopropenone (DPC). The chain employs TRBV9 and TRBJ1-6; no definite D call. This TCR was sampled from a woman aged 50 to 60 with alopecia areata. Some clones in this sample may be carry-over from other donors' samples. In DNA, the CDR3 is TGTGCCAGCAGCGTTGAAGGGAATAATTCACCCCTCCACTTT. Its translation: CASSVEGNNSPLHF.